These T cell receptor beta chains were read from a single sample in a study of blood T cell repertoires in COVID-19. Profiling relied on immunoSEQ multiplex PCR, and the TCRdb table lists in-frame clones only, not all of them. The table includes 120,000 or so clones, under 80% detected once. The specimen was peripheral blood. The receptors derive from a man aged 65-85 years with acute or convalescent COVID-19. Both conserved end residues are part of each CDR3. A D gene is named only where the DNA matches it firmly. Size values are once, few and many counts, or a class for expanded clones, and some rows have none.

clone_size	d_call	v_call	j_call	cdr3_aa	cdr3_nt
.	.	TRBV19	TRBJ1-1	CASSPPGGATEAFF	TGTGCCAGTAGTCCCCCAGGAGGGGCCACTGAAGCTTTCTTT
.	TRBD1	TRBV7-9	TRBJ1-2	CASSFTGAGGYTF	TGTGCCAGCAGCTTCACAGGGGCGGGTGGCTACACCTTC
.	TRBD1	TRBV6-5	TRBJ2-7	CASSRDRDRYEQYF	TGTGCCAGCAGCCGGGACAGGGATCGATACGAGCAGTACTTC
.	TRBD1	TRBV6-1	TRBJ1-3	CASSEVPGTDTRNTIYF	TGTGCCAGCAGTGAAGTCCCTGGGACAGACACACGAAACACCATATATTTT
.	TRBD1	TRBV24-1	TRBJ1-1	CATSPAGTGRTEAFF	TGTGCCACCAGTCCTGCCGGGACAGGGAGGACTGAAGCTTTCTTT
.	TRBD1	TRBV7-2	TRBJ2-7	CASSADRGGEQYF	TGTGCCAGCAGCGCAGACAGGGGAGGCGAGCAGTACTTC
.	.	TRBV6-4	TRBJ2-1	CASSDNPVAGLSDEQFF	TGTGCCAGCAGTGACAACCCCGTTGCGGGGTTGTCTGATGAGCAGTTCTTC
.	TRBD1	TRBV18	TRBJ1-1	CASSPQTSGTGSWAFF	TGTGCCAGCTCACCTCAAACTTCCGGGACAGGGAGTTGGGCTTTCTTT
few	.	TRBV7-3	TRBJ2-7	CASSPSAVSSYEQYF	TGTGCCAGCAGCCCCTCGGCGGTCAGCTCCTACGAGCAGTACTTC
.	TRBD1	TRBV27	TRBJ2-7	CASSRGQGVNEQYF	TGTGCCAGCAGCCGGGGACAGGGGGTAAACGAGCAGTACTTC
.	TRBD1	TRBV2	TRBJ1-5	CASTSDRGYTNQPQHF	TGTGCCAGCACCTCGGACAGGGGATATACCAATCAGCCCCAGCATTTT
.	.	TRBV7-2	TRBJ1-2	CASSLRLANGYTF	TGTGCCAGCAGCTTGAGGCTGGCTAATGGCTACACCTTC
.	.	TRBV7-9	TRBJ1-5	CASSLNPVGQPQHF	TGTGCCAGCAGCCTGAATCCCGTCGGTCAGCCCCAGCATTTT
.	TRBD1	TRBV15	TRBJ2-2	CASNRITGARTGELFF	TGTGCCAGCAATAGAATCACAGGGGCGAGAACCGGGGAGCTGTTTTTT
.	TRBD1	TRBV18	TRBJ1-2	CASSPTGDEDGYTF	TGTGCCAGCTCACCTACAGGGGATGAAGATGGCTACACCTTC
once	.	TRBV20-1	TRBJ1-5	CSASITTAGYGNQPQHF	TGCAGTGCTAGTATAACGACCGCAGGGTATGGCAATCAGCCCCAGCATTTT
.	.	TRBV11-3	TRBJ2-7	CASSPRGAMYEQYF	TGTGCCAGCAGCCCCCGGGGAGCTATGTACGAGCAGTACTTC
once	.	TRBV4-3	TRBJ1-2	CASSLIGGSNYGYTF	TGCGCCAGCAGCCTGATCGGTGGTTCTAACTATGGCTACACCTTC
.	.	TRBV10-3	TRBJ2-7	CAISETRGEQYF	TGTGCCATCAGTGAGACAAGAGGCGAGCAGTACTTC
.	.	TRBV7-2	TRBJ2-3	CASSSTSISTDTQYF	TGTGCCAGCAGCTCAACTAGCATTAGCACAGATACGCAGTATTTT
once	.	TRBV5-1	TRBJ2-2	CASSAGPGTGYTGELFF	TGCGCCAGCAGCGCCGGACCCGGGACTGGATACACCGGGGAGCTGTTTTTT
.	.	TRBV19	TRBJ1-4	CASPWELKRAAREATNEKLFF	TGTGCCAGCCCCTGGGAGCTGAAGAGGGCAGCCAGGGAGGCAACTAATGAAAAACTGTTTTTT
.	TRBD1	TRBV27	TRBJ2-7	CASRGQGTSEQYF	TGTGCCAGCAGGGGACAGGGGACGAGTGAGCAGTACTTC
.	TRBD1	TRBV6-5	TRBJ2-1	CALLRDRGSNEQFF	TGTGCCTTACTACGGGACAGGGGATCCAATGAGCAGTTCTTC
.	TRBD2	TRBV6-5	TRBJ2-5	CASSYSGTSGETQYF	TGTGCCAGCAGTTACTCCGGGACTAGCGGGGAGACCCAGTACTTC
.	TRBD1	TRBV15	TRBJ1-1	CATSPRRTGEAFF	TGTGCCACCAGCCCACGGCGGACAGGTGAAGCTTTCTTT
.	.	TRBV9	TRBJ1-4	CASSPRGLYGNEKLFF	TGTGCCAGCAGCCCCCGAGGGCTTTACGGGAATGAAAAACTGTTTTTT
once	.	TRBV29-1	TRBJ1-1	CSVRNTEAFF	TGCAGCGTGCGAAACACTGAAGCTTTCTTT
.	.	TRBV15	TRBJ1-5	CATSRGRQMTGGQPQHF	TGTGCCACCAGCAGAGGGAGGCAAATGACGGGGGGTCAGCCCCAGCATTTT
.	.	TRBV7-6	TRBJ1-1	CASSLFDHRNTEAFF	TGTGCCAGCAGCTTATTTGATCACAGAAACACTGAAGCTTTCTTT
once	TRBD1	TRBV10-3	TRBJ1-1	CAISIDRATEAFF	TGTGCCATCAGTATCGACAGGGCCACTGAAGCTTTCTTT
.	.	TRBV5-4	TRBJ1-1	CASSLQGGSNTEAFF	TGTGCCAGCAGCTTGCAGGGCGGCTCGAACACTGAAGCTTTCTTT
once	.	TRBV7-9	TRBJ2-5	CASSAAQETQYF	TGTGCCAGCAGCGCGGCCCAAGAGACCCAGTACTTC
.	TRBD2	TRBV5-6	TRBJ2-7	CASSLLGGGAGYEQYF	TGTGCCAGCAGCTTGCTTGGCGGGGGGGCAGGTTACGAGCAGTACTTC
.	.	TRBV5-4	TRBJ1-1	CASSFPGGNTEAFF	TGTGCCAGCAGCTTCCCAGGTGGGAACACTGAAGCTTTCTTT
.	.	TRBV5-1	TRBJ1-4	CASSPVGGVRVEKLFF	TGCGCCAGCAGCCCCGTGGGTGGGGTCAGGGTGGAAAAACTGTTTTTT
many	TRBD1	TRBV7-2	TRBJ1-1	CASSLAFQGAEAFF	TGTGCCAGCAGCTTAGCTTTTCAGGGGGCTGAGGCTTTCTTT
once	TRBD1	TRBV3-1/TRBV3-2	TRBJ1-5	CASSQERLSRGGNQPQHF	TGTGCCAGCAGCCAAGAACGTTTAAGCAGGGGGGGCAATCAGCCCCAGCATTTT
.	.	TRBV27	TRBJ2-5	CASTLQGGGETQYF	TGTGCCAGCACCTTACAGGGCGGGGGAGAGACCCAGTACTTC
few	TRBD1	TRBV14	TRBJ2-1	CASSQWKGAGEQFF	TGTGCCAGCAGCCAATGGAAGGGGGCGGGTGAGCAGTTCTTC
few	.	TRBV4-3	TRBJ1-2	CASSQARGYGYTF	TGCGCCAGCAGCCAAGCTCGGGGTTATGGCTACACCTTC
.	.	TRBV29-1	TRBJ2-4	CSVRQSAKNIQYF	TGCAGCGTCCGACAATCCGCCAAAAACATTCAGTACTTC
.	.	TRBV5-6	TRBJ2-1	CASSLDPWGDNEQFF	TGTGCCAGCAGCCTGGACCCCTGGGGGGACAATGAGCAGTTCTTC